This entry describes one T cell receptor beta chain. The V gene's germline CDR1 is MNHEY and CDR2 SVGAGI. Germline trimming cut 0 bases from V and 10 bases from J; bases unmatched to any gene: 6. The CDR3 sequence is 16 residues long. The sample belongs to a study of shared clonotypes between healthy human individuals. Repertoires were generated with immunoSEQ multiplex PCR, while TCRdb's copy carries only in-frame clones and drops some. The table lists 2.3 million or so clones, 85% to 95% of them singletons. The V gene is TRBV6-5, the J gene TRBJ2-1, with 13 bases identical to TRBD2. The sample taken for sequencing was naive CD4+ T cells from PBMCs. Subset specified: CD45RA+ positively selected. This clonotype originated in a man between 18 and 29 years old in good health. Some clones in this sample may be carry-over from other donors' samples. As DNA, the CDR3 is TGTGCCAGCAGTTACTCCGGACTAGCGGGAGCCTACGAGCAGTTCTTC. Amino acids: CASSYSGLAGAYEQFF.